This T cell receptor (beta chain) was identified during a study of blood T cell repertoires in COVID-19. Original analysis: Scientists estimated how many nucleated cells there were by amplifying reference gene primers. Measured with immunoSEQ multiplex PCR; TCRdb has only the in-frame clones, and not every one. D and trimming were read from the DNA, whereas the V and J calls and clone size are those reported in that table. The sample comprises 300,000 to 400,000 clones, 80% to 90% of which are singletons, and approximately 4.6% rests with the top ten. The CDR3 is made up of 15 amino acids. Trimming removed 5 bases from V and 6 bases from J; junction bases left unmatched: 9. Germline V gene sequence: CDR1 SEHNR, CDR2 FQNEAQ (reference sequence). The study drew participants aged roughly 18 to 89 years from under 30 US areas. Cohort placement rested on clinical history that participants reported themselves.

The receptor was derived from a woman in her 40s with acute COVID-19. The specimen sequenced was PBMCs or T cells enriched from blood (not recorded which). This rearrangement joins TRBV7-9 to TRBJ1-5, with 8 positions matching TRBD1. The CDR3 loop is CASSPASGGGQPQHF. The CDR3 nucleotides read TGTGCCAGCAGCCCCGCCTCAGGGGGCGGTCAGCCCCAGCATTTT.